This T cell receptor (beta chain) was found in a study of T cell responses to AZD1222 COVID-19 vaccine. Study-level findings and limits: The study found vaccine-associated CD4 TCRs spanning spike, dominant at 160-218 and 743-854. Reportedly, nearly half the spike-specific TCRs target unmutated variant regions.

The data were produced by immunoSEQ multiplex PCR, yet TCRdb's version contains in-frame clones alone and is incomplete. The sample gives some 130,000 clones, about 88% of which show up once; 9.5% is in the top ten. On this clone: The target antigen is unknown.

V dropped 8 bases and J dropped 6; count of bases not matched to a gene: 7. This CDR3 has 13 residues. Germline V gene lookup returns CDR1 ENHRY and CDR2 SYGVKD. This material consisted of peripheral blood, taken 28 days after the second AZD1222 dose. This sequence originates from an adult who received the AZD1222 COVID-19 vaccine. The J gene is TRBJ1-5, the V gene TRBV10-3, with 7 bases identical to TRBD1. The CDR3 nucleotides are TGTGCCATCCGCTCAGGGGGGACTCAGCCCCAGCATTTT. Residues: CAIRSGGTQPQHF.